This T cell receptor beta chain was identified during a study of T cells after yellow fever vaccination. Study-level background: Researchers used SMART-Seq v4 Ultra Low Input to prepare fractions that had low cell numbers.

General observations from the study: Detected again after the booster were most primary-vaccination clones, at almost 97% CD4 and 88% CD8. Weaker, the secondary response had a peak occurring faster, on day 5 versus 15. Within FACS-sorted repertoires, abundant clonotypes contaminating from the bulk population could be present.

In TCRdb, the 5' RACE reads were re-called with MiXCR into one record per CDR3 protein. The sample carries 140,000 to 150,000 distinct CDR3 sequences, just over 6.5% recorded once. On this clonotype: Its specificity is not known.

CDR1 SGHTA and CDR2 FQGNSA come from the germline V gene. The CDR3 sequence is 15 residues long. V shed 5 bases, J shed 7 bases, and the junction held 12 bases outside the gene matches. The sample in question was CD4+ T cells sorted from PBMCs, obtained 10 days after the yellow fever booster vaccination. The chain carries TRBV7-2 and TRBJ2-3; 7 positions match TRBD1. This clonotype was sampled from a man aged 25 to 40 who received the YFV17D yellow fever vaccine. CDR3 bases: TGTGCCAGCAGCCATCGACAGGGCATGGCAAATACGCAGTATTTT. This codes for CASSHRQGMANTQYF.